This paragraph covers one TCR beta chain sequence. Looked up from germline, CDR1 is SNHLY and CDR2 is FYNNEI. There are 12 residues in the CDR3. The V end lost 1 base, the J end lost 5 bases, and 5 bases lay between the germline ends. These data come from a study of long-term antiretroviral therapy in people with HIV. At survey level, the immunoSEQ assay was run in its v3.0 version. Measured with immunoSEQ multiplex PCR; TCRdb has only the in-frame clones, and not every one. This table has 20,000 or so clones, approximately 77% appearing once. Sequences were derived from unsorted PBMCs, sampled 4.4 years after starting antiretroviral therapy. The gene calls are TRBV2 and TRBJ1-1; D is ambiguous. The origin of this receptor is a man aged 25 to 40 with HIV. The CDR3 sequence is CASSEGDTEAFF. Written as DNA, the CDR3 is TGTGCCAGCAGTGAAGGTGATACTGAAGCTTTCTTT.